This TCR beta chain was captured in a study of regulatory T cells in long-lasting Graves disease. The time point denotes: newly diagnosed GD, antithyroid drugs for less than 3 months. TCR sequences were obtained from RNA taken from PBMCs. A roughly 10-milliliter sample of peripheral blood was drawn into EDTA tubes. This clonotype has more than one count but fewer than ten. Construction of the TCR beta libraries employed iRepertoire HTBI primers in conjunction with Arm-PCR of CDR3 regions. TCRdb called the multiplex PCR reads again in MiXCR, with one record for every CDR3 protein. The sample yields under 700,000 distinct CDR3 sequences, about 16% seen once. The sample was also reused in another study, on T cells in Graves' hyperthyroidism and ophthalmopathy.

The receptor was derived from a middle-aged woman with Graves disease. The source was peripheral blood mononuclear cells (PBMCs), collected at new diagnosis, from a patient treated with antithyroid drugs.

The chain's CDR3 is CASSFLLAGKTGNTIYF. The CDR3 DNA is TGTGCCAGCAGCTTCCTACTCGCTGGGAAAACTGGAAACACCATATATTTT. V and J are TRBV5-5 and TRBJ1-3; D is ambiguous. V was cut by 2 bases and J by 2 bases, with 17 bases left in between. Germline lookup yields CDR1 SGHKS and CDR2 YYEKEE (reference sequence). CDR3 size: 17 residues.